This is a list of T cell receptor beta chains from one sample in a study of shared clonotypes between healthy human individuals. Profiling relied on immunoSEQ multiplex PCR, and the TCRdb table lists in-frame clones only, not all of them. The sample lists hundreds of thousands of clones; about 96% were seen once. Sequenced: naive CD4+ T cells sorted from blood. The receptors were sampled from a woman aged 30 to 39 in good health. CDR3s include the opening cysteine and the closing phenylalanine or tryptophan.

TRBJ1-3	TRBV6-5	CASRGSGNTIYF
TRBJ1-4	TRBV6-1	CASSANPGWSGEKLFF
TRBJ2-7	TRBV4-1	CASSQGWGGREYF
TRBJ2-7	TRBV2	CASRRGLADFYEQYF
TRBJ2-7	TRBV7-2	CASSLTGGTYEQYF
TRBJ2-5	TRBV4-2	CASSHTGYQETQYF
TRBJ2-7	TRBV5-1	CASSFSPLGLAGESYEQYF
TRBJ2-7	TRBV5-6	CASSVLRLAGDSYEQYF
TRBJ2-7	TRBV28	CASSFGQAYEQYF
-	TRBV27	CASSHSGTLGEQYF
TRBJ2-7	TRBV27	CASSLSVSTASYEQYF
TRBJ2-7	TRBV18	CASWPGLALHEQYF
TRBJ2-7	TRBV28	CASSSGTIDYEQYF
TRBJ1-5	TRBV15	CATSSRLTGQKIGASNQPQHF
TRBJ1-2	TRBV18	CASSDSFRYGYTF
TRBJ2-3	TRBV19	CAAGTATDTQYF
TRBJ1-4	TRBV27	CARNNEKLFF
TRBJ2-3	TRBV7-8	CASSPRLAGYTDTQYF
TRBJ2-5	TRBV5-4	CASSSYRVEETQYF
TRBJ2-7	TRBV29-1	CSVVGQTFYEQYF
TRBJ2-3	TRBV7-6	CASSSAWVGSGRDTQYF
TRBJ2-5	TRBV28	CASSFGGSQETQYF
TRBJ2-5	TRBV27	CASSPYRDGGETQYF
TRBJ2-7	TRBV15	CATSRARGRPYEQYF
TRBJ1-4	TRBV19	CASSISATNEKLFF
-	TRBV28	CAAKETLAGVDEQYF
TRBJ2-7	TRBV6-6	CASSGAGHEQYF
TRBJ2-1	TRBV9	CASSISGRTDEQFF
TRBJ1-1	TRBV19	CASLCEAFF
TRBJ2-7	TRBV11-2	CASSLAGGTYEQYF
TRBJ2-7	TRBV4-1	CASSQGGLAPPYEQYF
TRBJ2-7	TRBV2	CASSRSSYEQYF
TRBJ2-6	TRBV6-1	CASSGGGSGANVLTF
TRBJ1-2	TRBV15	CATSRAGGIYGYTF
TRBJ1-3	TRBV5-1	CASSLSGGTGVPFSGNTIYF
-	TRBV10-3	CAISAQDWQAEQYF
TRBJ2-1	TRBV19	CASSIDGQGHNEQFF
TRBJ1-4	TRBV2	CASSVRLTNEKLFF
TRBJ2-1	TRBV9	CASSVASNVPTEQFF
TRBJ2-3	TRBV25-1	CASSEPSGSSPDTQYF
TRBJ2-1	TRBV9	CASSPLGGSRSYNEQFF
TRBJ2-7	TRBV7-9	CASSSAGAAYEQYF
TRBJ2-2	TRBV4-1	CASSHPTGYAGELFF
TRBJ1-1	TRBV2	CASSDWGTEAFF
TRBJ2-7	TRBV4-1	CASSQRGEKGGLSYEQYF
TRBJ2-2	TRBV4-1	CASSQAGGSWGVWAGELFF
TRBJ2-7	TRBV5-1	CASSLVAASSYEQYF
TRBJ1-2	TRBV2	CASSNRQGAYGYTF
TRBJ2-1	TRBV11-2	CASGLGQNNEQFF
TRBJ1-6	TRBV5-6	CASSLLQQDSPLHF
TRBJ2-7	TRBV28	CASSFPTVYEQYF
TRBJ2-7	TRBV9	CASSEGGRSYEQYF
TRBJ2-2	TRBV5-4	CASSLGLAGGELFF
TRBJ1-4	TRBV4-1	CASSQVPNEKLFF
TRBJ2-3	TRBV6-6	CASRVSGRLGDTQYF
TRBJ2-3	TRBV5-1	CASSYGGASGTDTQYF
TRBJ1-5	TRBV29-1	CSVEAGGIRHF
TRBJ2-5	TRBV2	CASSSSTGVETQYF